Listed here are 17 T cell receptor beta chains from one sample, sequenced in a study of control samples from healthy donors and cancer patients. Generated by immunoSEQ multiplex PCR, the TCRdb table keeps only in-frame clones and is missing some. This sample's table reports 150,000 to 200,000 clones. Specimen: blood. Every receptor here comes from a woman aged 25-40 years in good health.

CDR3 sequence (DNA): TGTGCCTGGAGTAGGCGCCAAGCGCCCTACGAGCAGTACTTC. Translated, it gives CAWSRRQAPYEQYF. The V gene is TRBV30, the J gene TRBJ2-7; D gene ambiguous. CDR1 is GTSNPN, CDR2 SVGIG, per germline (reference sequence). Trimming left V 2 bases short and J 2 bases short, with 13 bases between. This CDR3 has 14 residues. Full variable domain (outside the CDR3, taken from reference TRBV30 and TRBJ2-7): SQTIHQWPATLVQPVGSPLSLECTVEGTSNPNLYWYRQAAGRGLQLLFYSVGIGQISSEVPQNLSASRPQDRQFILSSKKLLLSDSGFYLCAWSRRQAPYEQYFGPGTRLTVT.

V usage is TRBV11-2 and J usage is TRBJ2-1; D might be TRBD1 or TRBD2, each matching 5 bases. In germline, CDR1 is SGHAT, CDR2 FQNNGV. Trimming pared 2 bases from V and 10 bases from J, leaving 15 bases between. The CDR3 runs to 14 residues. CDR3 sequence (DNA): TGTGCCAGCAGCTTATGGGGCCCTCGGGGAGAGCAGTTCTTC. This encodes CASSLWGPRGEQFF.

This sequence joins TRBV21-1 and TRBJ1-2; the listed D gene, TRBD1, was not tested against the DNA. TRBV21-1 is reported as a pseudogene. The CDR3 runs 13 residues. For the CDR3, the DNA is TGTGCCAGCAGCATACAGGGGGCCTATGGCTACACCTTC. It yields the protein CASSIQGAYGYTF.

J is TRBJ1-3 and V is TRBV1. TRBV1 is a listed pseudogene. The CDR3 has 15 residues. CDR3 loop: CTSRPPGSFGNTIYF. The CDR3 DNA is TGCACCAGCAGGCCCCCGGGTTCATTTGGAAACACCATATATTTT.

Concerning this clone itself: At one end, the junction sequence differs from germline, possibly due to a read error. The chain recombines TRBV5-1 with TRBJ1-2; D unresolved. The CDR3 consists of 11 residues. Per germline, CDR1 SGHRS and CDR2 YFSETQ. The CDR3 reads CASSSGYVYTF. CDR3 nucleotides: TGCGCCAGCAGCTCTGGGTATGTCTACACCTTC.

The chain carries TRBV9 and TRBJ2-1, with a possible D match to TRBD2 (5 bases). Germline CDR1 is SGDLS and CDR2 is YYNGEE. Trimming took 1 base from V and 0 from J, leaving 8 bases between them. This CDR3 region has 15 residues. This CDR3 reads CASSVRGSSYNEQFF. The CDR3 coding sequence is TGTGCCAGCAGCGTAAGAGGGAGCTCCTACAATGAGCAGTTCTTC.

CDR3: CASSPDNRVVEAFF. In DNA form, the CDR3 reads TGTGCCAGCAGTCCAGATAACAGGGTTGTCGAAGCTTTCTTT. The gene calls are TRBV6-4 and TRBJ1-1; D may be TRBD1 (6 bases). The germline gives CDR1 MRHNA, CDR2 SNTAGT. The CDR3 consists of 14 residues. V gave up 5 bases and J gave up 8 bases, with 18 bases separating them.

As to this clone: This CDR3 is also generated by other DNA sequences in the sample. The rearrangement joins TRBV12-3 or TRBV12-4 to TRBJ1-2; D not resolved. There are 13 residues in the CDR3. The V gene lost 3 bases and the J gene lost 2 bases, with 7 bases spanning the gap. The CDR3 DNA sequence: TGTGCCAGCAGTTTCAGAGGGAACTATGGCTACACCTTC. Protein product: CASSFRGNYGYTF.

This chain joins TRBV6-5 and TRBJ1-6, with D possibly matching TRBD1 (6 bases). The CDR3 is 13 residues long. Trimming removed 8 bases at V and 10 bases at J, with 15 bases between. Per the germline V gene, CDR1 is MNHEY and CDR2 is SVGAGI. CDR3 sequence reads: CASFQGKYSPLHF. In nucleotides, the CDR3 is TGTGCCAGCTTCCAGGGGAAGTACTCACCCCTCCACTTT.

This sequence joins TRBV7-6 and TRBJ2-7; D tentatively reads TRBD1 or TRBD2 (5 bases each). The CDR3 sequence is 13 residues long. V shed 1 base and J shed 6 bases, with 10 bases lying between them. The V gene's germline CDR1 is SGHVS and CDR2 FNYEAQ. The CDR3 loop is CASSLGLRGEQYF. CDR3 bases: TGTGCCAGCAGCTTAGGGCTGAGGGGCGAGCAGTACTTC. The whole variable domain, remainder taken from reference TRBV7-6 and TRBJ2-7, is GAGVSQSPRYKVTKRGQDVALRCDPISGHVSLYWYRQALGQGPEFLTYFNYEAQQDKSGLPNDRFSAERPEGSISTLTIQRTEQRDSAMYRCASSLGLRGEQYFGPGTRLTVT.

The chain employs TRBV6-5 and TRBJ1-1, with 8 bases aligning to TRBD1. After removal of 6 bases from V and 8 bases from J, the junction contained 8 bases not matched to a gene. Germline lookup yields CDR1 MNHEY and CDR2 SVGAGI. The CDR3 has 13 amino acids. CDR3 bases: TGTGCCAGCAGGCACAGGGGGGGAACAGAAGCTTTCTTT. Amino acid sequence: CASRHRGGTEAFF.

This chain connects TRBV5-1 to TRBJ2-2; D not certain. Germline V gene lookup returns CDR1 SGHRS and CDR2 YFSETQ. This CDR3 has 14 residues. Trimming removed 7 bases from V and 0 bases from J, with 10 bases in between. The CDR3 loop reads CASEIDSNTGELFF. CDR3 nucleotides: TGCGCCAGCGAAATAGACTCGAACACCGGGGAGCTGTTTTTT.

On this clone: This sample also contains other DNA sequences that code for the same CDR3. The genes are TRBV28 and TRBJ2-3; D gene ambiguous. The germline V and J ends were trimmed by 1 base and 3 bases, with 5 bases remaining between them. CDR1 is MDHEN, CDR2 SYDVKM, per germline. The CDR3 consists of 13 residues. CDR3 loop: CASSLSPTDTQYF. The CDR3, as DNA: TGTGCCAGCAGTTTATCCCCGACAGATACGCAGTATTTT.

The chain carries TRBV6-6 and TRBJ2-7; D unclear. This CDR3 region has 15 residues. CDR1 and CDR2 (germline): MNHNY, SVGAGI (reference sequence). The V end was cut by 0 bases, the J end by 0 bases, with 9 bases between. CDR3 sequence (DNA): TGTGCCAGCAGTTACTCGAGGAGTAGCTCCTACGAGCAGTACTTC. It encodes CASSYSRSSSYEQYF.

The chain couples TRBV24-1 to TRBJ1-5; no definite D call. V dropped 1 base and J dropped 1 base, with 4 bases sitting between them. CDR1 and CDR2 from the germline V gene are KGHDR and SFDVKD. The length of the CDR3 is 14 residues. The CDR3 region is CATSDLISNQPQHF. The CDR3 DNA reads as TGTGCCACCAGTGATTTAATCAGCAATCAGCCCCAGCATTTT.

The chain couples TRBV4-3 to TRBJ1-3, with 12 bases matching TRBD1. V trimming: 0 bases; J trimming: 5 bases; junction bases outside the gene matches: 5. Per the germline V gene, CDR1 is LGHNA and CDR2 is YSLEER. The CDR3 is 17 amino acids. This CDR3 is CASSQDSGTGGRNTIYF. CDR3 sequence (DNA): TGCGCCAGCAGCCAAGATTCCGGGACAGGGGGCCGAAACACCATATATTTT.

This chain links TRBV5-6 with TRBJ2-5; D perhaps matches TRBD1 (5 bases). The length of the CDR3 is 17 residues. The germline V gene encodes CDR1 SGHDT and CDR2 YYEEEE. V lost 1 base and J 0 bases, leaving 16 bases between the germline ends. In DNA, the CDR3 is TGTGCCAGCAGCTTGTGGGGCCGACTTTCCTACCAAGAGACCCAGTACTTC. It is translated as CASSLWGRLSYQETQYF.